These T cell receptor beta chains were read from a single sample in a study of radiation and T cells in renal cell carcinoma. Sequencing used immunoSEQ multiplex PCR; TCRdb keeps in-frame clones, though not all of them. The sample records some 130,000 clones, roughly four fifths being singletons. Specimen: blood, collected from a patient whose treatment included radiotherapy and nephrectomy. All receptors derive from a woman in her fifties or sixties with renal cell carcinoma. CDR3s include the opening cysteine and the closing phenylalanine or tryptophan. Each record gives: CDR3 protein, CDR3 DNA, V gene, J gene, D gene, clone size. A D gene is named only where the DNA matches it firmly. Clone size appears in some rows only: once, few, many, or a class for an expanded clone.

CDR3aa: CASSLVQGALSGNTIYF
CDR3nt: TGCGCCAGCAGCTTGGTCCAGGGGGCTCTGTCCGGAAACACCATATATTTT
v_gene: TRBV5-1
j_gene: TRBJ1-3
d_gene: TRBD1
abundance: NA

CDR3aa: CASNGVSGNTIYF
CDR3nt: TGTGCCAGCAACGGGGTATCTGGAAACACCATATATTTT
v_gene: TRBV2
j_gene: TRBJ1-3
d_gene: NA
abundance: few

CDR3aa: CASSAAGQTTNEKLFF
CDR3nt: TGCGCCAGCAGCGCCGCCGGACAGACAACTAATGAAAAACTGTTTTTT
v_gene: TRBV5-1
j_gene: TRBJ1-4
d_gene: NA
abundance: once

CDR3aa: CASSGRDRETQYF
CDR3nt: TGTGCCAGCAGCGGCCGGGACAGGGAGACCCAGTACTTC
v_gene: TRBV7-8
j_gene: TRBJ2-5
d_gene: TRBD1
abundance: NA

CDR3aa: CASSEYLADPNEKLFF
CDR3nt: TGTGCCAGCAGTGAATATCTGGCGGACCCTAATGAAAAACTGTTTTTT
v_gene: TRBV2
j_gene: TRBJ1-4
d_gene: NA
abundance: NA

CDR3aa: CASTTAGTGGIGNQPQHF
CDR3nt: TGTGCCAGCACTACCGCCGGGACAGGGGGAATAGGGAATCAGCCCCAGCATTTT
v_gene: TRBV2
j_gene: TRBJ1-5
d_gene: TRBD1
abundance: NA

CDR3aa: CASSESQAAAYGYTF
CDR3nt: TGTGCCAGCAGTGAAAGCCAGGCGGCAGCTTATGGCTACACCTTC
v_gene: TRBV2
j_gene: TRBJ1-2
d_gene: NA
abundance: few

CDR3aa: CASSDPTSGRYSNEQFF
CDR3nt: TGTGCCAGCAGTGACCCGACCAGCGGGAGATATTCCAATGAGCAGTTCTTC
v_gene: TRBV6-4
j_gene: TRBJ2-1
d_gene: TRBD2
abundance: NA

CDR3aa: CATSRTGVATNEKLFF
CDR3nt: TGTGCCACCAGCCGCACGGGCGTTGCAACTAATGAAAAACTGTTTTTT
v_gene: TRBV15
j_gene: TRBJ1-4
d_gene: NA
abundance: NA

CDR3aa: CAWRRASVQPQHF
CDR3nt: TGTGCCTGGAGGCGGGCGAGCGTTCAGCCCCAGCATTTT
v_gene: TRBV30
j_gene: TRBJ1-5
d_gene: NA
abundance: few

CDR3aa: CASNSPSRGQAGGYTF
CDR3nt: TGTGCCAGCAACTCTCCAAGCAGAGGACAGGCGGGGGGCTACACCTTC
v_gene: TRBV7-9
j_gene: TRBJ1-2
d_gene: TRBD1
abundance: NA

CDR3aa: CASSEEGARSYEQYF
CDR3nt: TGTGCCAGCAGTGAAGAGGGGGCCCGCTCCTACGAGCAGTACTTC
v_gene: TRBV6-1
j_gene: TRBJ2-7
d_gene: TRBD1
abundance: NA

CDR3aa: CASSFRFSPYGYTF
CDR3nt: TGTGCCAGCAGCTTTCGCTTCTCGCCCTATGGCTACACCTTC
v_gene: TRBV7-2
j_gene: TRBJ1-2
d_gene: NA
abundance: NA

CDR3aa: CASSPSGITYEQYF
CDR3nt: TGTGCCAGCAGTCCATCCGGGATTACCTACGAGCAGTACTTC
v_gene: TRBV6-6
j_gene: TRBJ2-7
d_gene: NA
abundance: once

CDR3aa: CASRAGGTEAFF
CDR3nt: TGCGCCAGCAGAGCCGGGGGGACTGAAGCTTTCTTT
v_gene: TRBV4-3
j_gene: TRBJ1-1
d_gene: NA
abundance: NA

CDR3aa: CASSQETGLNERLFF
CDR3nt: TGTGCCAGCAGCCAAGAGACAGGCTTAAATGAAAGACTGTTTTTT
v_gene: TRBV4-2
j_gene: TRBJ1-4
d_gene: NA
abundance: once

CDR3aa: CASSKQGWVGNQPQHF
CDR3nt: TGTGCCAGTAGTAAACAGGGTTGGGTGGGCAATCAGCCCCAGCATTTT
v_gene: TRBV19
j_gene: TRBJ1-5
d_gene: NA
abundance: once

CDR3aa: CASSPWDSNQPQHF
CDR3nt: TGTGCCAGCTCCCCCTGGGATAGCAATCAGCCCCAGCATTTT
v_gene: TRBV18
j_gene: TRBJ1-5
d_gene: NA
abundance: NA

CDR3aa: CASRRAGGREQYF
CDR3nt: TGTGCCAGCAGGCGGGCAGGGGGCCGCGAGCAGTACTTC
v_gene: TRBV7-6
j_gene: TRBJ2-7
d_gene: TRBD1
abundance: NA

CDR3aa: CSVGRGFYEQYF
CDR3nt: TGCAGCGTTGGAAGGGGGTTTTACGAGCAGTACTTC
v_gene: TRBV29-1
j_gene: TRBJ2-7
d_gene: NA
abundance: NA

CDR3aa: CASSLVFQGETQYF
CDR3nt: TGTGCCAGCAGCTTAGTATTTCAGGGAGAGACCCAGTACTTC
v_gene: TRBV7-2
j_gene: TRBJ2-5
d_gene: NA
abundance: NA

CDR3aa: CASSSRTLETQYF
CDR3nt: TGTGCCAGCAGCTCACGGACTTTAGAGACCCAGTACTTC
v_gene: TRBV7-2
j_gene: TRBJ2-5
d_gene: NA
abundance: NA

CDR3aa: CASSALGPGQYF
CDR3nt: TGCGCCAGCAGTGCGCTCGGCCCCGGGCAGTACTTC
v_gene: TRBV10-2
j_gene: TRBJ2-5
d_gene: NA
abundance: NA

CDR3aa: CASSLDMSDTEAFF
CDR3nt: TGTGCCAGCAGCTTGGATATGAGTGACACTGAAGCTTTCTTT
v_gene: TRBV5-5
j_gene: TRBJ1-1
d_gene: NA
abundance: NA

CDR3aa: CASSGGTSGGANEQFF
CDR3nt: TGCGCCAGCAGCGGAGGGACTAGCGGGGGGGCAAATGAGCAGTTCTTC
v_gene: TRBV5-1
j_gene: TRBJ2-1
d_gene: TRBD2
abundance: NA

CDR3aa: CAWSLYRGESPLHF
CDR3nt: TGTGCCTGGAGTCTCTACAGGGGCGAGTCACCCCTCCACTTT
v_gene: TRBV30
j_gene: TRBJ1-6
d_gene: TRBD1
abundance: NA

CDR3aa: CASSHETTGWASPLHF
CDR3nt: TGCGCCAGCAGCCACGAAACGACAGGGTGGGCTTCACCCCTCCACTTT
v_gene: TRBV4-1
j_gene: TRBJ1-6
d_gene: TRBD1
abundance: NA

CDR3aa: CASTTGGPWGYTF
CDR3nt: TGTGCCAGCACTACAGGGGGACCGTGGGGCTACACCTTC
v_gene: TRBV6-5
j_gene: TRBJ1-2
d_gene: TRBD1
abundance: NA

CDR3aa: CASSPGQIKRQPQHF
CDR3nt: TGTGCCAGCAGTCCAGGACAGATTAAGCGTCAGCCCCAGCATTTT
v_gene: TRBV6-5
j_gene: TRBJ1-5
d_gene: NA
abundance: NA

CDR3aa: CASSLGQRVVDTQYF
CDR3nt: TGTGCCAGCAGCCTGGGGCAGAGAGTAGTAGATACGCAGTATTTT
v_gene: TRBV5-6
j_gene: TRBJ2-3
d_gene: NA
abundance: NA

CDR3aa: CASSVGQGTNTEAFF
CDR3nt: TGTGCCAGCAGCGTAGGACAGGGAACGAACACTGAAGCTTTCTTT
v_gene: TRBV5-5
j_gene: TRBJ1-1
d_gene: TRBD1
abundance: once

CDR3aa: CASSLLAGAYNEQFF
CDR3nt: TGTGCCAGCAGCCTACTAGCGGGAGCCTACAATGAGCAGTTCTTC
v_gene: TRBV28
j_gene: TRBJ2-1
d_gene: TRBD2
abundance: NA

CDR3aa: CATSPGLNSPLHF
CDR3nt: TGTGCCACCAGCCCGGGGCTGAATTCACCCCTCCACTTT
v_gene: TRBV15
j_gene: TRBJ1-6
d_gene: NA
abundance: NA

CDR3aa: CASSVRPGTSGQETQYF
CDR3nt: TGTGCCAGCAGCGTACGTCCCGGGACTAGCGGACAAGAGACCCAGTACTTC
v_gene: TRBV9
j_gene: TRBJ2-5
d_gene: TRBD2
abundance: NA

CDR3aa: CASSAGANTEAFF
CDR3nt: TGTGCCAGTAGTGCTGGGGCGAACACTGAAGCTTTCTTT
v_gene: TRBV19
j_gene: TRBJ1-1
d_gene: NA
abundance: NA

CDR3aa: CASSELGASTDTQYF
CDR3nt: TGTGCCAGCAGTGAGCTGGGCGCTAGCACAGATACGCAGTATTTT
v_gene: TRBV27
j_gene: TRBJ2-3
d_gene: NA
abundance: NA

CDR3aa: CASSLLGMGTGELFF
CDR3nt: TGTGCCAGCAGCTTACTAGGAATGGGGACCGGGGAGCTGTTTTTT
v_gene: TRBV7-2
j_gene: TRBJ2-2
d_gene: NA
abundance: NA

CDR3aa: CASSLGTRGEQFF
CDR3nt: TGTGCCAGCAGCCTCGGGACTCGGGGTGAGCAGTTCTTC
v_gene: TRBV5-6
j_gene: TRBJ2-1
d_gene: NA
abundance: NA

CDR3aa: CASSRSSLGTTDTQYF
CDR3nt: TGTGCCAGCAGCCGATCTTCCTTAGGGACGACAGATACGCAGTATTTT
v_gene: TRBV28
j_gene: TRBJ2-3
d_gene: NA
abundance: NA

CDR3aa: CASSYENRGYGYTF
CDR3nt: TGTGCCAGCAGCTACGAAAACAGGGGATATGGCTACACCTTC
v_gene: TRBV5-4
j_gene: TRBJ1-2
d_gene: TRBD1
abundance: NA

CDR3aa: CASSKGEPGLSDTEAFF
CDR3nt: TGTGCCAGCAGCAAGGGGGAGCCAGGGCTGTCGGACACTGAAGCTTTCTTT
v_gene: TRBV11-3
j_gene: TRBJ1-1
d_gene: NA
abundance: few

CDR3aa: CASSSDLRTGSPEYGYTF
CDR3nt: TGCGCCAGCAGCTCGGACCTCCGGACAGGTTCCCCAGAATATGGCTACACCTTC
v_gene: TRBV5-1
j_gene: TRBJ1-2
d_gene: TRBD1
abundance: once

CDR3aa: CASSRDSSGNTIYF
CDR3nt: TGTGCCAGCAGCCGGGACAGCTCTGGAAACACCATATATTTT
v_gene: TRBV6-1
j_gene: TRBJ1-3
d_gene: TRBD1
abundance: NA

CDR3aa: CASSPPDLSYNEQFF
CDR3nt: TGTGCCAGCTCACCCCCGGACCTCTCCTACAATGAGCAGTTCTTC
v_gene: TRBV11-2
j_gene: TRBJ2-1
d_gene: NA
abundance: NA

CDR3aa: CASRLDRGGTEAFF
CDR3nt: TGTGCCAGCAGGCTCGACAGGGGAGGGACTGAAGCTTTCTTT
v_gene: TRBV6-6
j_gene: TRBJ1-1
d_gene: TRBD1
abundance: NA

CDR3aa: CSVGGGNTEAFF
CDR3nt: TGCAGCGTTGGGGGTGGGAACACTGAAGCTTTCTTT
v_gene: TRBV29-1
j_gene: TRBJ1-1
d_gene: NA
abundance: many

CDR3aa: CASSYAMDTEAFF
CDR3nt: TGTGCCAGCAGTTACGCTATGGACACTGAAGCTTTCTTT
v_gene: TRBV6-5
j_gene: TRBJ1-1
d_gene: NA
abundance: NA

CDR3aa: CASSFRGGGAYEQYF
CDR3nt: TGTGCCAGCAGTTTTCGCGGCGGGGGAGCCTACGAGCAGTACTTC
v_gene: TRBV27
j_gene: TRBJ2-7
d_gene: TRBD2
abundance: once

CDR3aa: CASSEDRYNEQFF
CDR3nt: TGTGCCAGCAGTGAAGACAGGTACAATGAGCAGTTCTTC
v_gene: TRBV2
j_gene: TRBJ2-1
d_gene: NA
abundance: NA

CDR3aa: CASSPHPDRTIYEQYF
CDR3nt: TGCGCCAGCAGCCCCCACCCGGACAGAACAATCTACGAGCAGTACTTC
v_gene: TRBV4-1
j_gene: TRBJ2-7
d_gene: NA
abundance: few

CDR3aa: CASSPSGQNQPQHF
CDR3nt: TGTGCCAGCAGTCCCAGCGGACAGAATCAGCCCCAGCATTTT
v_gene: TRBV6-1
j_gene: TRBJ1-5
d_gene: NA
abundance: NA

CDR3aa: CASSSVNSNQPQHF
CDR3nt: TGTGCCAGCAGTTCGGTAAATAGCAATCAGCCCCAGCATTTT
v_gene: TRBV28
j_gene: TRBJ1-5
d_gene: NA
abundance: NA

CDR3aa: CAWSDQRVPTDTQYF
CDR3nt: TGTGCCTGGAGTGATCAGCGGGTCCCCACAGATACGCAGTATTTT
v_gene: TRBV30
j_gene: TRBJ2-3
d_gene: NA
abundance: once

CDR3aa: CSVDRGGTEAFF
CDR3nt: TGCAGCGTTGATAGGGGGGGCACTGAAGCTTTCTTT
v_gene: TRBV29-1
j_gene: TRBJ1-1
d_gene: NA
abundance: few

CDR3aa: CASSRDRGYGYTF
CDR3nt: TGTGCCAGCAGCAGGGACAGGGGGTACGGCTACACCTTC
v_gene: TRBV5-6
j_gene: TRBJ1-2
d_gene: TRBD1
abundance: NA

CDR3aa: CASSPRGDYGYTF
CDR3nt: TGTGCCAGCAGCCCTCGGGGGGACTATGGCTACACCTTC
v_gene: TRBV7-2
j_gene: TRBJ1-2
d_gene: NA
abundance: NA